Below, 17 T cell receptor beta chains from the same sample are listed, as sequenced in a study of post-analysis software for immune sequencing data. The study's findings and limits: Patients had higher frequencies than controls of five or six TRBV segments, including TRBV5-6, TRBV5-1 and TRBV20-1.

Antigens for these TCRs are unknown. Incorporated into the TCR beta cDNA libraries were unique molecular identifiers, which served to reduce PCR and sequencing biases. In TCRdb, the PCR reads were re-called with MiXCR into one record per CDR3 protein. The sample records roughly 570,000 distinct CDR3 sequences, less than 40% being singletons. Sequencing used blood. The receptor set was obtained from a girl aged 2-17 years with multiple sclerosis.

The chain has TRBV11-1 and TRBJ2-3; D unresolved. The CDR3 runs 14 residues. The V end was cut by 3 bases, the J end by 6 bases, with 13 bases between. Germline V gives CDR1 SGHAT, CDR2 FQDESV (reference sequence). The CDR3, as DNA: TGTGCCAGCAGCTTGGACCGCTTATCCGATACGCAGTATTTT. It codes for CASSLDRLSDTQYF. The variable domain in full, with the rest retrieved from reference TRBV11-1 and TRBJ2-3, is EAEVAQSPRYKITEKSQAVAFWCDPISGHATLYWYRQILGQGPELLVQFQDESVVDDSQLPKDRFSAERLKGVDSTLKIQPAELGDSAMYLCASSLDRLSDTQYFGPGTRLTVL.

This rearrangement joins TRBV3-1 to TRBJ1-2; perhaps TRBD1 as D (5 bases). The CDR3 totals 14 residues. CDR1 is LGHDT, CDR2 YNNKEL, per germline (reference sequence). V dropped 4 bases and J dropped 6 bases, with 15 bases sitting between them. In nucleotides, the CDR3 is TGTGCCAGCAGCCTGAAGCGGGGGGTAAATGGCTACACCTTC. Encoded protein: CASSLKRGVNGYTF. Full variable domain (rest looked up from reference TRBV3-1 and TRBJ1-2): DTAVSQTPKYLVTQMGNDKSIKCEQNLGHDTMYWYKQDSKKFLKIMFSYNNKELIINETVPNRFSPKSPDKAHLNLHINSLELGDSAVYFCASSLKRGVNGYTFGSGTRLTVV.

The chain joins TRBV5-1 to TRBJ2-5, with 13 bases aligning to TRBD2. Germline values: CDR1 SGHRS, CDR2 YFSETQ. The junction had 21 bases not matched to a gene; V was cut back by 2 bases and J by 11 bases. The CDR3 loop spans 19 amino acids. The CDR3 nucleotides are TGCGCCAGCAGCTTCCGCCCAGGGACTAGCGGGGCCCAGTACAATGAGCAGTACTTC. This codes for CASSFRPGTSGAQYNEQYF.

The chain recombines TRBV28 with TRBJ1-5, with TRBD1 identical over 8 bases. The CDR3 totals 13 residues. The germline gives CDR1 MDHEN, CDR2 SYDVKM. J was trimmed by 4 bases and V by 8 bases; bases with no gene match: 4. The DNA of the CDR3 is TGTGCCAGCGAAACAGGGGGAAATCAGCCCCAGCATTTT. Protein product: CASETGGNQPQHF.

This clonotype was detected only a few times. This chain uses TRBV5-1 with TRBJ2-7; the match to TRBD1 covers 8 bases. Germline V gene lookup returns CDR1 SGHRS and CDR2 YFSETQ. The CDR3 runs to 15 residues. The V gene end was trimmed by 4 bases and the J gene end by 6 bases; junction bases not matched to a gene: 12. CDR3 nucleotide sequence: TGCGCCAGCAGCCCCGTGGATCGAACAGGGGGCGAGCAGTACTTC. Protein sequence: CASSPVDRTGGEQYF.

The genes are TRBV7-9 and TRBJ2-1; D gene unclear. CDR3 size: 12 residues. The V end lost 5 bases, the J end lost 12 bases, and 14 bases lay between the germline ends. In germline, CDR1 is SEHNR, CDR2 FQNEAQ (reference sequence). This CDR3 is CASSKGSIAQFF. CDR3 DNA: TGTGCCAGCAGCAAGGGCTCCATAGCGCAGTTCTTC.

This clonotype was picked up a small number of times. The chain has TRBV7-3 and TRBJ1-1, with 7 bases matching TRBD1. V was clipped by 1 base and J by 4 bases; unmatched bases: 3. The CDR3 covers 14 residues. Germline V gene sequence: CDR1 SGHTA, CDR2 FQGTGA. The CDR3 region is CASSLMAGGTEAFF. In nucleotides, the CDR3 is TGTGCCAGCAGCTTAATGGCAGGGGGCACTGAAGCTTTCTTT.

The chain is built from TRBV5-4 and TRBJ2-3; 7 bases match TRBD2. This CDR3 contains 15 residues. The junction had 12 bases not matched to a gene; V was cut back by 7 bases and J by 4 bases. CDR1 and CDR2 (germline): SGHNT, YYREEE (reference sequence). CDR3 region: CASRRSREGPDTQYF. The CDR3, as DNA: TGTGCCAGCCGCCGGTCTAGGGAGGGGCCAGATACGCAGTATTTT.

There are a few counts of this clonotype. One end of the junction is discordant with germline, which a read error may explain. V is TRBV20-1 and J is TRBJ2-6, with 7 nucleotides matching TRBD1. CDR1 is DFQATT and CDR2 is SNEGSKA in the germline V gene (reference sequence). CDR3 length: 16 amino acids. For the CDR3, the DNA is TGCAGTGCTAGAGCACAGGGGTCCTCTGGGGCCAACGTCATGACTTTC. It specifies CSARAQGSSGANVMTF.

The genes are TRBV6-6 and TRBJ2-6; D may be TRBD2 (6 bases). Trimming removed 0 bases from V and 0 bases from J, with 6 bases in between. This CDR3 has 16 residues. CDR1 and CDR2 (germline): MNHNY, SVGAGI (reference sequence). CDR3 region: CASSYSAGSGANVLTF. The DNA of the CDR3 is TGTGCCAGCAGTTACTCAGCGGGCTCTGGGGCCAACGTCCTGACTTTC.

Written as DNA, the CDR3 is TGTGCCAGAGCCGGGACAGGGAAACCCGGGGAGCTGTTTTTT. Translated: CARAGTGKPGELFF. The V call is TRBV25-1, the J call TRBJ2-2; 9 nucleotides line up with TRBD1. Trimming cost V 9 bases and J 6 bases; bases outside gene matches: 8. This CDR3 contains 14 residues. The germline V gene encodes CDR1 MGHDK and CDR2 SYGVNS.

This clonotype was seen a few times. The chain combines TRBV12-3 or TRBV12-4 with TRBJ1-4; 7 bases align to TRBD1. Trimming took 8 bases from V and 0 from J; bases not matched to a gene: 3. This CDR3 has 14 residues. CDR3 sequence: CASLRGPTNEKLFF. The CDR3 bases are TGTGCCAGCTTAAGGGGGCCAACTAATGAAAAACTGTTTTTT.

This clonotype was observed at least ten times. The rearrangement joins TRBV12-3 or TRBV12-4 to TRBJ2-3; no firm D call. CDR3 length: 15 amino acids. Trimming took 0 bases from V and 0 from J, leaving 7 bases between them. CDR3 residues: CASSLAESSTDTQYF. The CDR3 DNA reads as TGTGCCAGCAGTTTAGCGGAGTCTAGCACAGATACGCAGTATTTT.

This clonotype was seen a few times. The chain uses TRBV12-3 or TRBV12-4 and TRBJ1-2; weak D call: TRBD1 (5 bases). The ends were cut back, 5 bases at V and 4 bases at J, with 14 bases in the middle. There are 14 residues in the CDR3. The CDR3 region has the DNA TGTGCCAGCAGTCTAGGGGCAGAGGGCTATGGCTACACCTTC. It encodes CASSLGAEGYGYTF.

This clonotype was seen only a few times. V and J are TRBV6-5 and TRBJ1-1; tentatively, D is TRBD1 (5 bases). The CDR3 totals 15 residues. Germline V gives CDR1 MNHEY, CDR2 SVGAGI. Between the trimmed V and J ends, which lost 0 bases and 4 bases, there was a span of 12 bases. CDR3 protein: CASSYSGVGITEAFF. In DNA form, the CDR3 reads TGTGCCAGCAGTTACTCGGGGGTCGGGATCACTGAAGCTTTCTTT.

The chain recombines TRBV3-1 with TRBJ2-7; 10 bases align to TRBD2. The J call is uncertain, as TRBJ2-4 better fits the DNA end. CDR1 LGHDT and CDR2 YNNKEL come from the germline V gene (reference sequence). The CDR3 spans 15 residues. The CDR3 protein is CASSRAGGPFSIQYF. The DNA of the CDR3 is TGTGCCAGCAGCCGAGCGGGGGGGCCGTTTTCCATTCAGTACTTC.

V is TRBV3-1 and J is TRBJ2-5, with D perhaps being TRBD1 or TRBD2 (5 bases each). V lost 1 base to trimming and J lost 11 bases, with 11 bases between them. The germline CDR1 and CDR2 sequences are LGHDT and YNNKEL (reference sequence). The CDR3 consists of 12 residues. The CDR3, as DNA: TGTGCCAGCAGCCAAGCAGGGAGAGAGCAGTACTTC. The encoded protein is CASSQAGREQYF.